Below are 6 T cell receptor beta chains sequenced from a single sample in a study of T cell responses to AZD1222 COVID-19 vaccine. Profiling relied on immunoSEQ multiplex PCR, and the TCRdb table lists in-frame clones only, not all of them. The data show around 69,000 clones, with 84% seen just once and roughly 7.3% held by the top ten. Material: peripheral blood, obtained on day 0 of AZD1222 vaccination. Receptor source: an adult in good health.

This chain joins TRBV10-3 and TRBJ1-5, with TRBD1 matching over 7 bases. J gave up 0 bases and V 10 bases, and 6 bases lay outside the gene matches. The CDR3 consists of 14 residues. Germline lookup yields CDR1 ENHRY and CDR2 SYGVKD. CDR3 in amino acids: CATWDSNSNQPQHF. The CDR3 nucleotides are TGTGCCACCTGGGACAGTAATAGCAATCAGCCCCAGCATTTT.

The chain has TRBV2 and TRBJ2-2; 7 nucleotides match TRBD2. Germline values: CDR1 SNHLY, CDR2 FYNNEI. The V segment lost 8 bases and the J segment 5 bases; nucleotides outside the gene matches: 11. The CDR3 has 15 residues. The CDR3 DNA sequence: TGTGCCAGCCATTTCCGACGGCGGGGGACCGGGGAGCTGTTTTTT. Residues: CASHFRRRGTGELFF.

The genes are TRBV12-5 and TRBJ2-7, with 7 bases fitting TRBD1. CDR1 and CDR2 (germline): LGHNT, FRNRAP. CDR3 length: 16 amino acids. J was trimmed by 7 bases and V by 2 bases; bases with no gene match: 14. The CDR3 protein is CASGLSPRVGGGEQYF. The CDR3, as DNA: TGTGCTAGTGGTTTGTCCCCGAGGGTAGGGGGCGGGGAGCAGTACTTC.

V usage is TRBV2 and J usage is TRBJ2-3; TRBD2 matches 9 bases. Germline CDR1 SNHLY, CDR2 FYNNEI. This CDR3 region has 16 residues. V lost 6 bases to trimming and J lost 3 bases; unmatched junction nucleotides: 10. The CDR3 DNA is TGTGCCAGCAGGAAGGTTAGCGGGGGACCTACAGATACGCAGTATTTT. Translation gives CASRKVSGGPTDTQYF.

This clone was counted once. V is TRBV5-1 and J is TRBJ2-1; D possibly corresponds to TRBD2 (5 bases). Trimming shortened V by 0 bases and J by 10 bases, and 11 bases separated the two germline ends. The length of the CDR3 is 13 residues. Germline V gene sequence: CDR1 SGHRS, CDR2 YFSETQ. CDR3 sequence (DNA): TGCGCCAGCAGCTTGGGGTCCGGGGTCGAGCAGTTCTTC. This encodes CASSLGSGVEQFF.

The rearrangement uses TRBV5-1 and TRBJ2-2; D is uncertain. This CDR3 comprises 15 residues. Germline lookup yields CDR1 SGHRS and CDR2 YFSETQ. V was pared by 5 bases and J by 4 bases, with 15 bases between. CDR3 in DNA: TGCGCCAGCAGTCGGTTGACGGGTGCCACCGGGGAGCTGTTTTTT. Its translation: CASSRLTGATGELFF.